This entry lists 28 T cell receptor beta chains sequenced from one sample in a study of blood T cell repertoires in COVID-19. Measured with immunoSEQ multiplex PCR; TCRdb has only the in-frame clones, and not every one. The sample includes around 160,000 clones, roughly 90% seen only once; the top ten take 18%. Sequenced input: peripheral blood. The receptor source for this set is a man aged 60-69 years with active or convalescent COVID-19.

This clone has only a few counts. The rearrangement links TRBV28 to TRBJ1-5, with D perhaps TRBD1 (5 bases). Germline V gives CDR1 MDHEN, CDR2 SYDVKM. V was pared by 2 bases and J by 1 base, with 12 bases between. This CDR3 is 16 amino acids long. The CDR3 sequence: CASSLRATVSNQPQHF. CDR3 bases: TGTGCCAGCAGTTTAAGGGCGACAGTGAGCAATCAGCCCCAGCATTTT.

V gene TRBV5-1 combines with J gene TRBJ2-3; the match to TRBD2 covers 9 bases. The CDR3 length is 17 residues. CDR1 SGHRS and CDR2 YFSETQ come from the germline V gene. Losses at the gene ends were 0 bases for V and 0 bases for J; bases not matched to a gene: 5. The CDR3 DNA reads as TGCGCCAGCAGCTTGGGTAGCGGGAGTCAGAGCACAGATACGCAGTATTTT. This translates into CASSLGSGSQSTDTQYF.

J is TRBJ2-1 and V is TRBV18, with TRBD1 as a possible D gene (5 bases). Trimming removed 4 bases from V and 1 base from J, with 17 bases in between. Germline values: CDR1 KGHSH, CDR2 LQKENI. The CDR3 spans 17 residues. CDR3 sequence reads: CASSLTSTAFSYNEQFF. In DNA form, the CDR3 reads TGTGCCAGCTCACTTACTTCGACAGCGTTTTCCTACAATGAGCAGTTCTTC.

CDR3 nucleotides: TGTGCCAGCAGCTCGGGGTCCACTAAAAACATTCAGTACTTC. Protein sequence: CASSSGSTKNIQYF. The chain employs TRBV5-6 and TRBJ2-4, with D perhaps matching TRBD2 (5 bases). CDR1 and CDR2 from the germline V gene are SGHDT and YYEEEE. Trimming took 3 bases from V and 4 from J, leaving 11 bases between them. The CDR3 loop spans 14 amino acids.

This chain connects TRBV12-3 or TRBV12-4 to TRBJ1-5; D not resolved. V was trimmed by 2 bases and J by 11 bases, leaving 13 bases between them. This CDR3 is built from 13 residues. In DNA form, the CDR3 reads TGTGCCAGCAGTTTAAGTTCTGTCTCGGCCCAGCATTTT. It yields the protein CASSLSSVSAQHF.

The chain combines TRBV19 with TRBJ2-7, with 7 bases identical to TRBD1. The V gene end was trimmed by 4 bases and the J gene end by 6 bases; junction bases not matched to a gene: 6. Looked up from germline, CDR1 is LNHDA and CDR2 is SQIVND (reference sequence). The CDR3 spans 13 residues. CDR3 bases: TGTGCCAGTAGTACCGGACAGGTTTCCGAGCAGTACTTC. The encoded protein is CASSTGQVSEQYF.

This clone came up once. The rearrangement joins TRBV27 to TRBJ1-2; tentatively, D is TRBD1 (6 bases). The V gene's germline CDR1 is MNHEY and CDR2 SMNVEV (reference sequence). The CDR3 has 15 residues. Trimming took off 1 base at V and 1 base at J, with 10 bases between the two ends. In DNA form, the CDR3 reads TGTGCCAGCAGTTTATTCCAGGGGATTAACTATGGCTACACCTTC. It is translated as CASSLFQGINYGYTF.

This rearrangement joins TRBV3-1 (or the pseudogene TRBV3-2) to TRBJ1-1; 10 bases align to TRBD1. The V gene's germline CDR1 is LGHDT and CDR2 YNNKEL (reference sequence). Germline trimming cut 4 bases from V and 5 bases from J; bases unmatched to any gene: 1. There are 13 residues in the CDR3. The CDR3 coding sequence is TGTGCCAGCAGCCTGGACAGGGGGACTGAAGCTTTCTTT. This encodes CASSLDRGTEAFF.

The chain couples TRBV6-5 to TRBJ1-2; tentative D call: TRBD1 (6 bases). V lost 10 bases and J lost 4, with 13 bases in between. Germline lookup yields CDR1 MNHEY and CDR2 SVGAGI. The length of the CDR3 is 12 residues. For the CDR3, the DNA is TGTGCCACCCACAGGGACGGCTATGGCTACACCTTC. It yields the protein CATHRDGYGYTF.

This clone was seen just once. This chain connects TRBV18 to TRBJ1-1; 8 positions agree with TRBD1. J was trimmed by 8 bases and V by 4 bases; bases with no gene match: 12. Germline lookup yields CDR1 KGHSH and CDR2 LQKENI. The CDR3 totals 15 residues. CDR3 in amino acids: CASSQIATGGGEAFF. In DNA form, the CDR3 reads TGTGCCAGCTCACAAATAGCTACAGGGGGAGGCGAAGCTTTCTTT.

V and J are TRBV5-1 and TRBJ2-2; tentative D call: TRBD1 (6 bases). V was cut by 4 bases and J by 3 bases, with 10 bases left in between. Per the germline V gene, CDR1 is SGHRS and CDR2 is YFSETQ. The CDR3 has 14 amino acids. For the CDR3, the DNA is TGCGCCAGCAGCCGGGGACAAGACACCGGGGAGCTGTTTTTT. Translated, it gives CASSRGQDTGELFF. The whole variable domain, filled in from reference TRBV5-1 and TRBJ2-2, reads KAGVTQTPRYLIKTRGQQVTLSCSPISGHRSVSWYQQTPGQGLQFLFEYFSETQRNKGNFPGRFSGRQFSNSRSEMNVSTLELGDSALYLCASSRGQDTGELFFGEGSRLTVL.

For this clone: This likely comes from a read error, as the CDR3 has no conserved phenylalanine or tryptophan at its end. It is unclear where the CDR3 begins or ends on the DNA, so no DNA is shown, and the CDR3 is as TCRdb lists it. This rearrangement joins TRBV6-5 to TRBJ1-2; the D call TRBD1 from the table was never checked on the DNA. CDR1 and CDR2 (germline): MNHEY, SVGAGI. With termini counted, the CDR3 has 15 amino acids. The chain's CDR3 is CASSLRQGTGLKFLL.

Written as DNA, the CDR3 is TGTGCCAGCAGTGAAAGGCGGGCGGGCCCAGATACGCAGTATTTT. It codes for CASSERRAGPDTQYF. The chain couples TRBV6-1 to TRBJ2-3; possibly TRBD2 for D (5 bases). CDR3 length equals 15 residues. Trimming removed 2 bases at V and 4 bases at J, with 13 bases between. Looked up from germline, CDR1 is MNHNS and CDR2 is SASEGT.

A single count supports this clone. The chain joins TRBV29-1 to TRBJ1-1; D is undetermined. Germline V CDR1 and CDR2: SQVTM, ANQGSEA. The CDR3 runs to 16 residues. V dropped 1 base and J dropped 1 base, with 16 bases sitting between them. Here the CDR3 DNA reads TGCAGCGTTGAAGGGAGCCAACTTAAATGGAACACTGAAGCTTTCTTT. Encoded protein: CSVEGSQLKWNTEAFF.

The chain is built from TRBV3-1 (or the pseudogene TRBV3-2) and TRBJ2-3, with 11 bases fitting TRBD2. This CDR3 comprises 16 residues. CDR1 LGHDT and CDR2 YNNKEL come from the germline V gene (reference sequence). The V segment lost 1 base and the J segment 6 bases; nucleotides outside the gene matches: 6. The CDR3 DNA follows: TGTGCCAGCAGCCAAGTTAGCGGGGGGGCCTTCGATACGCAGTATTTT. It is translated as CASSQVSGGAFDTQYF.

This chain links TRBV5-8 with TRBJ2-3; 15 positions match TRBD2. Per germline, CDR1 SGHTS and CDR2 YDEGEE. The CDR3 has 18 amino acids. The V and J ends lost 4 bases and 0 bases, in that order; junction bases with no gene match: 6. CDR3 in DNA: TGTGCCAGCAGCACCGGACTAGCGGGGGGGCTGAGCACAGATACGCAGTATTTT. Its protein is CASSTGLAGGLSTDTQYF.

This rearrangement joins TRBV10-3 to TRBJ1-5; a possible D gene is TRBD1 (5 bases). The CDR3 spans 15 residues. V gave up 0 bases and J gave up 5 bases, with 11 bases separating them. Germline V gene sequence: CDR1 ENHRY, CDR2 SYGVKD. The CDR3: CAISESAGGDQPQHF. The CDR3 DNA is TGTGCCATCAGTGAGTCCGCAGGAGGGGATCAGCCCCAGCATTTT.

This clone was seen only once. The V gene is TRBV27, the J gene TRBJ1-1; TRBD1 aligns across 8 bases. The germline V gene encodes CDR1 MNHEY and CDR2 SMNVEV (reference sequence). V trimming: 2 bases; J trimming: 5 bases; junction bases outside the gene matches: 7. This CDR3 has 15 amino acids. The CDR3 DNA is TGTGCCAGCAGTTTACAGGGGGCTTCTGTTACTGAAGCTTTCTTT. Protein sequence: CASSLQGASVTEAFF.

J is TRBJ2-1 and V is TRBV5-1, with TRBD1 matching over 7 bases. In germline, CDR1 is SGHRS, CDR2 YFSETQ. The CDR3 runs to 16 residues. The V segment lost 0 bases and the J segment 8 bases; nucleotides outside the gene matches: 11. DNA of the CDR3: TGCGCCAGCAGCTTGGCCAACACACAGGGGTGGGATGAGCAGTTCTTC. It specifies CASSLANTQGWDEQFF.

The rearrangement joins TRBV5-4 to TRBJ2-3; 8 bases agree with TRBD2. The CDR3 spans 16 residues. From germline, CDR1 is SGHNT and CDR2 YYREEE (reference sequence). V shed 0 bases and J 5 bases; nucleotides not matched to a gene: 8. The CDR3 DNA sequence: TGTGCCAGCAGCTTGGCCGGTGGTCTAGCGGGAGATACGCAGTATTTT. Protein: CASSLAGGLAGDTQYF.

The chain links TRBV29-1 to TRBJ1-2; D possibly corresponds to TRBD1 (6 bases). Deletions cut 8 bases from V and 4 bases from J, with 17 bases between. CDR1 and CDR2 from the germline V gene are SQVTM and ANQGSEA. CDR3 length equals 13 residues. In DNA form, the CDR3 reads TGCAGCATACAATACAGGGCCCCCTATGGCTACACCTTC. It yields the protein CSIQYRAPYGYTF.

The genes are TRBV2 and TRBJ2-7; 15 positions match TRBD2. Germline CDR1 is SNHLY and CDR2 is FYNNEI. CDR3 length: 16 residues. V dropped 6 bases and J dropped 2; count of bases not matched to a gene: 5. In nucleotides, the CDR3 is TGTGCCAGCAGGCCCGGACTAGCGGGGGGGCCCTACGAGCAGTACTTC. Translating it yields CASRPGLAGGPYEQYF.

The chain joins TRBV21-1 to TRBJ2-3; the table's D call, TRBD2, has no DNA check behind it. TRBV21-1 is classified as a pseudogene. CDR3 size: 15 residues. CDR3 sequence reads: CASSCREMGSDTQYF. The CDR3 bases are TGTGCCAGCAGCTGCCGGGAGATGGGATCAGATACGCAGTATTTT.

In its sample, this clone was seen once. CDR3 coding DNA: TGTGCCAGCATCGAGCGGGAGAACACTGAAGCTTTCTTT. Amino acids: CASIERENTEAFF. This rearrangement joins TRBV25-1 to TRBJ1-1, with D uncertain. Trimming stripped 7 bases from V and 1 base from J, with 10 bases between. The CDR3 is 13 residues long. Germline lookup yields CDR1 MGHDK and CDR2 SYGVNS.

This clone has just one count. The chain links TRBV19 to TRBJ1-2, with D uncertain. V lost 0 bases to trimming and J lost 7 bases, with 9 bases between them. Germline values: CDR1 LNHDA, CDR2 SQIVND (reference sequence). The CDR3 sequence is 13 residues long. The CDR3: CASSIDVGSGYTF. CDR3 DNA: TGTGCCAGTAGTATAGATGTAGGGAGTGGCTACACCTTC.

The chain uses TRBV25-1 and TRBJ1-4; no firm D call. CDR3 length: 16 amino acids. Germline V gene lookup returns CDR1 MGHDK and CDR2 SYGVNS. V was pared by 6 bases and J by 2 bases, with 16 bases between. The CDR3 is CASSRETPATNEKLFF. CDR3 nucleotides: TGTGCCAGCAGCCGGGAGACCCCCGCTACTAATGAAAAACTGTTTTTT.

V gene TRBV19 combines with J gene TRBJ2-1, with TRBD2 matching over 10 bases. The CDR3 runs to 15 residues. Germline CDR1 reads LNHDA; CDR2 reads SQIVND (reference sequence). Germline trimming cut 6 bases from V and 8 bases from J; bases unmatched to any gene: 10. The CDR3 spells CASSRTSGVRDEQFF. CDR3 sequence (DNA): TGTGCCAGTAGCCGTACTAGCGGGGTACGGGATGAGCAGTTCTTC.

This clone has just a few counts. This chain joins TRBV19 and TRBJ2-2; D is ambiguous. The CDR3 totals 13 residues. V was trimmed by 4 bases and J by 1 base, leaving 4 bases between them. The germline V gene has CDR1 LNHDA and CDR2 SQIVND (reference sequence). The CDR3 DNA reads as TGTGCCAGTAGTAAACTGAACACCGGGGAGCTGTTTTTT. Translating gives CASSKLNTGELFF.